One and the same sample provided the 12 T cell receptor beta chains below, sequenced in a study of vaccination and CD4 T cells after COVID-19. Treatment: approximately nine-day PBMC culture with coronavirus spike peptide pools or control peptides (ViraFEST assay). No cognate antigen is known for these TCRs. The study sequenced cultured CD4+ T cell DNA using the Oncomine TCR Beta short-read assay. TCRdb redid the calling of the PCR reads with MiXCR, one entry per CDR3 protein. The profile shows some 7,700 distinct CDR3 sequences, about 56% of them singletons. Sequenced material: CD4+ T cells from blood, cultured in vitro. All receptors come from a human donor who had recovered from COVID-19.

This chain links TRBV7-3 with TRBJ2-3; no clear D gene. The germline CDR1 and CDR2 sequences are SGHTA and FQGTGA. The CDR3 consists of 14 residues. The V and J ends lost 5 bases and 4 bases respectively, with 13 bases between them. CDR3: CASSTGPAPDTQYF. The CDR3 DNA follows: TGTGCCAGCAGCACGGGCCCTGCCCCAGATACGCAGTATTTT. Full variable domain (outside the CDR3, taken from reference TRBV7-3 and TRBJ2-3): GAGVSQTPSNKVTEKGKYVELRCDPISGHTALYWYRQSLGQGPEFLIYFQGTGAADDSGLPNDRFFAVRPEGSVSTLKIQRTERGDSAVYLCASSTGPAPDTQYFGPGTRLTVL.

The DNA for the CDR3 is TGTGCCAGCAGTGAGCGGAGGAACACCGGGGAGCTGTTTTTT. Amino acid sequence: CASSERRNTGELFF. This chain uses TRBV2 with TRBJ2-2; no clear D. Germline V gene sequence: CDR1 SNHLY, CDR2 FYNNEI. This CDR3 has 14 residues. V lost 3 bases, J lost 1 base, and 6 bases lay in between. Full variable domain (rest looked up from reference TRBV2 and TRBJ2-2): EPEVTQTPSHQVTQMGQEVILRCVPISNHLYFYWYRQILGQKVEFLVSFYNNEISEKSEIFDDQFSVERPDGSNFTLKIRSTKLEDSAMYFCASSERRNTGELFFGEGSRLTVL.

CDR3 region: CASSLRVTRENEKLFF. CDR3 nucleotide sequence: TGTGCCAGCAGCCTGCGGGTTACGCGGGAGAATGAAAAACTGTTTTTT. This chain uses TRBV7-2 with TRBJ1-4; no clear D gene. Germline assignment: CDR1 SGHTA and CDR2 FQGNSA. Trimming cost V 5 bases and J 5 bases, with 18 bases left between them. This CDR3 contains 16 residues.

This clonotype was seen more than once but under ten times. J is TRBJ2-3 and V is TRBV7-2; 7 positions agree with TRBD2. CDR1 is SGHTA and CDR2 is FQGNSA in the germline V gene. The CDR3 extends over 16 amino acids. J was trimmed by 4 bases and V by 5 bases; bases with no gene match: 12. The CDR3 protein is CASSLGSGAVADTQYF. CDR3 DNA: TGTGCCAGCAGCCTCGGGAGCGGGGCCGTTGCAGATACGCAGTATTTT.

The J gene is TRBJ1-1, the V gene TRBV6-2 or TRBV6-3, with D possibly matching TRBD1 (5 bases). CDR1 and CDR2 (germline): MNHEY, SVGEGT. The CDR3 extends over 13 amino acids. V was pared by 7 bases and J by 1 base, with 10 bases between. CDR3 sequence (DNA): TGTGCCAGCACGAGACAGACGAACACTGAAGCTTTCTTT. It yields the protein CASTRQTNTEAFF.

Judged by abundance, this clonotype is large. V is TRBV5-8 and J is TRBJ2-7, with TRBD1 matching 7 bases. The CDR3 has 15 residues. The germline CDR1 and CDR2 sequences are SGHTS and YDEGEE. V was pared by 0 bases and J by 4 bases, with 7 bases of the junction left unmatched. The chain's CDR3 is CASSLVTGIRYEQYF. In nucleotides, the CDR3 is TGTGCCAGCAGCTTGGTGACAGGGATACGGTACGAGCAGTACTTC.

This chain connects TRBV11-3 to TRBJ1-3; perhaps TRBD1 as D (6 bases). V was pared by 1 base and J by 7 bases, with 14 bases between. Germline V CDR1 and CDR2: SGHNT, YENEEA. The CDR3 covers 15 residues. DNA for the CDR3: TGTGCCAGCAGCTTAGCACAGGGCGGCTTCAACACCATATATTTT. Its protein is CASSLAQGGFNTIYF.

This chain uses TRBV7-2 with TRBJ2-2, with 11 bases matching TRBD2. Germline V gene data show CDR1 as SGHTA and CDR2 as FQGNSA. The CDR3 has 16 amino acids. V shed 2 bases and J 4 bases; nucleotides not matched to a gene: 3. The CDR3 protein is CASSLRLAGITGELFF. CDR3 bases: TGTGCCAGCAGCTTAAGACTAGCGGGGATCACCGGGGAGCTGTTTTTT.

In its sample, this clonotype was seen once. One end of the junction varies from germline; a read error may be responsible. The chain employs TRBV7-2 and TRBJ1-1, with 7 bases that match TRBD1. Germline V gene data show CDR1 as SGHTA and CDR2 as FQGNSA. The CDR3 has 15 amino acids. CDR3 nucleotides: TGTCCCAGCAGCTTAGGGAGGGGGCTCGACACTGAAGCTTTCTTT. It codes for CPSSLGRGLDTEAFF.

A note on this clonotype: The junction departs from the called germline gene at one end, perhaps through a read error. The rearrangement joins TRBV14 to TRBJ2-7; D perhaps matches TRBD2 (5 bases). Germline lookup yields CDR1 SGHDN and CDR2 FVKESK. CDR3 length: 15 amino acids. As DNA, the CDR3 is TGTGCCAGCAGCCAAAGCGGACGCCCTTACTACGGGCAGTACTTC. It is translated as CASSQSGRPYYGQYF.

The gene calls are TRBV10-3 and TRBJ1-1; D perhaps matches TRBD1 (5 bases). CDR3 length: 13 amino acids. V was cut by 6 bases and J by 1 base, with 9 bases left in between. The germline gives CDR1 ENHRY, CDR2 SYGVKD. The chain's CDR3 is CAISEDKNTEAFF. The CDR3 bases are TGTGCCATCAGCGAGGACAAGAACACTGAAGCTTTCTTT.

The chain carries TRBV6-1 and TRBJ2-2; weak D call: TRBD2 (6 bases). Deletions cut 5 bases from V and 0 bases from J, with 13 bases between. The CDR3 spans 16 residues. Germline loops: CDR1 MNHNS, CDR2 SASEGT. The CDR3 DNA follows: TGTGCCAGCAGTCTTTTTGGGGGGTCGAACACCGGGGAGCTGTTTTTT. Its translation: CASSLFGGSNTGELFF.